Here is one T cell receptor beta chain with its context. What it recognizes is unknown. Looked up from germline, CDR1 is SNHLY and CDR2 is FYNNEI. J was trimmed by 0 bases and V by 1 base; bases with no gene match: 6. The CDR3 is made up of 17 amino acids. Clones were read by immunoSEQ multiplex PCR, and TCRdb kept only the in-frame ones, dropping some. The sample yields about 280,000 clones, around 85% seen once. The sample is drawn from a study of cytomegalovirus exposure and HLA in healthy donors. Study as a whole: The roughly 660 first-cohort repertoires shared a platform with the 130 or so validation repertoires, as reported in a later analysis. General study results and limits: In vitro confirmation showed a few CMV-associated chains to be CMV antigen specific. The investigators catalogued 150 or so TCR beta chains as cytomegalovirus-associated. Despite most TCR sequences being rare, some public TCRs occurred in many donors.

The clonotype was recovered from a woman between 18 and 29 years old in good health and CMV-seronegative. This chain uses TRBV2 with TRBJ2-3, with 8 bases aligning to TRBD1. Source material: PBMCs. The CDR3 nucleotides are TGTGCCAGCAGTGAAGGCTGGAGGACAGGGAGCACAGATACGCAGTATTTT. Protein: CASSEGWRTGSTDTQYF. The full variable domain, with the rest looked up from reference TRBV2 and TRBJ2-3, is EPEVTQTPSHQVTQMGQEVILRCVPISNHLYFYWYRQILGQKVEFLVSFYNNEISEKSEIFDDQFSVERPDGSNFTLKIRSTKLEDSAMYFCASSEGWRTGSTDTQYFGPGTRLTVL.